This record looks at one T cell receptor (beta chain) sequence and its context. The sample belongs to a study of blood T cell repertoires in COVID-19. Overall study: PBMCs, B-cell-depleted T cells, or T cells provided the cDNA or gDNA that made up the material.

The CDR3 has 13 residues. With 6 bases removed from V and 4 bases from J, the gap between germline ends came to 12 bases. Germline CDR1 MDHEN, CDR2 SYDVKM. This table comes from immunoSEQ multiplex PCR, and its TCRdb copy is limited to in-frame clones, with some not included. The data contain 310,000 or so clones, about nine tenths of them singletons. The sequencing sample was made of peripheral blood. The clonotype was recovered from a woman in her forties or fifties who had recovered from COVID-19. This chain uses TRBV28 with TRBJ1-2; maybe TRBD1 (6 bases). This CDR3 is CASRPGGAYGYTF. For the CDR3, the DNA is TGTGCCAGCAGACCTGGGGGGGCCTATGGCTACACCTTC.